These 3 T cell receptor beta chains came from one sample sequenced in a study of T cell responses to AZD1222 COVID-19 vaccine. TCRdb's table, derived via immunoSEQ multiplex PCR, lists solely in-frame clones and lacks some. The sample has 130,000 or so clones; 93% are singletons. Sequencing was performed on peripheral blood, taken on day 0 of AZD1222 vaccination. The receptors stem from an adult in good health.

The chain couples TRBV23-1 to TRBJ1-1; D is ambiguous. TRBV23-1 is treated as an ORF (open reading frame) with a function not yet certain. Deletions cut 2 bases from V and 1 base from J, with 8 bases between. This CDR3 is built from 14 residues. The CDR3 bases are TGCGCCAGCAGTCAAGCCACAGAGAACACTGAAGCTTTCTTT. Residues: CASSQATENTEAFF.

V and J are TRBV7-2 and TRBJ2-5; a possible D gene is TRBD2 (6 bases). Trimming shortened V by 5 bases and J by 2 bases, and 12 bases separated the two germline ends. The CDR3 runs 14 residues. Germline-derived CDR1 and CDR2 are SGHTA and FQGNSA. The CDR3, as DNA: TGTGCCAGCAGCCCTCGGGCGGGACAAGAGACCCAGTACTTC. Translating gives CASSPRAGQETQYF.

The chain employs TRBV28 and TRBJ2-1; perhaps TRBD2 as D (6 bases). Germline V gives CDR1 MDHEN, CDR2 SYDVKM. CDR3 length: 11 residues. Trimming took off 8 bases at V and 12 bases at J, with 14 bases between the two ends. The CDR3 reads CASGGWRGQFF. CDR3 DNA sequence: TGTGCCAGCGGTGGGTGGCGGGGGCAGTTCTTC.